This T cell receptor beta chain was found in a study of post-analysis software for immune sequencing data. As to this clonotype: Its antigen is not identified.

General study points: The study found TRBV5-6, TRBV5-1 and TRBV20-1 among 4 or 5 TRBV segments more frequent in patients than controls. The study found significantly lower normalized Chao1 diversity in multiple sclerosis patients than in controls. Same-batch preparations were strongly co-clustered by F measure.

The library was made from cDNA and included unique molecular identifiers. A population of roughly 0.9 to 11 million T cells gave rise to roughly 0.5 million cDNA molecules. TCRdb reprocessed the PCR reads via MiXCR and lists one record per CDR3 protein. This repertoire shows some 890,000 distinct CDR3 sequences, 53% found once; its top ten account for 4% to 5.5%. This CDR3 region has 15 residues. The V gene lost 5 bases and the J gene lost 0 bases, with 12 bases spanning the gap. CDR1 SGHTA and CDR2 FQGTGA come from the germline V gene. This receptor was obtained from a girl aged 5-17 years with multiple sclerosis. Sequenced input: blood. The chain carries TRBV7-3 and TRBJ2-3; TRBD1 might be the D (6 bases). The CDR3, as DNA: TGTGCCAGCAGCAGAGGGGGATCTAGCACAGATACGCAGTATTTT. Protein: CASSRGGSSTDTQYF.